These T cell receptor beta chains were read from a single sample in a study of cytomegalovirus exposure and HLA in healthy donors. Repertoires were generated with immunoSEQ multiplex PCR, while TCRdb's copy carries only in-frame clones and drops some. This table has roughly 150,000 clones, around three fifths appearing once. Sample: PBMCs. The receptors stem from a woman aged 30 to 39 in good health and CMV-seropositive. Each CDR3 is given without its conserved first and last residue. D genes are given only for firm matches. The size of a clone is reported for some rows only, either as once, few or many, or as a class for expanded clones.

d_call | clone_size | j_call | cdr3_length | v_call | cdr3_aa
NA | few | TRBJ2-1 | 12 | TRBV27 | ASSYGAGYNEQF
NA | NA | TRBJ1-1 | 12 | TRBV6-1 | ASSEDRLNTEAF
TRBD1 | NA | TRBJ2-5 | 13 | TRBV9 | ASSVVGTAQETQY
TRBD1 | NA | TRBJ1-1 | 13 | TRBV7-9 | ASSLRQGANTEAF
NA | few | TRBJ2-5 | 11 | TRBV7-2 | ASSLRDLETQY
TRBD1 | NA | TRBJ1-2 | 12 | TRBV28 | ASSGTGNSYGYT
NA | once | TRBJ2-6 | 14 | TRBV7-2 | ASSPRAGVGANVLT
NA | NA | TRBJ1-1 | 9 | TRBV12-2 | ASRLRTEAF
NA | NA | TRBJ2-5 | 14 | TRBV18 | ASSPQNARAGETQY
TRBD1 | NA | TRBJ1-5 | 15 | TRBV28 | ASSNQNRGTYNQPQH
NA | NA | TRBJ1-4 | 13 | TRBV7-6 | ASSLVVQDNEKLF
TRBD2 | few | TRBJ2-5 | 14 | TRBV11-2 | ASASAGGLEQETQY
NA | NA | TRBJ1-1 | 11 | TRBV19 | ASSKTVNTEAF
NA | few | TRBJ1-4 | 15 | TRBV7-2 | ASSLATAFTANEKLF
TRBD1 | NA | TRBJ1-2 | 11 | TRBV25-1 | ASSLQGAKGYT
NA | NA | TRBJ2-1 | 14 | TRBV18 | ASSPPGSSPYNEQF
NA | NA | TRBJ2-7 | 10 | TRBV2 | ASSGGYVEQY
NA | NA | TRBJ2-2 | 11 | TRBV6-1 | ASVQGYTGELF
NA | few | TRBJ1-2 | 10 | TRBV5-1 | ASSSQGDGYT
TRBD2 | NA | TRBJ2-1 | 14 | TRBV10-1 | ASSSVAGGPLNEQF
NA | NA | TRBJ2-7 | 13 | TRBV9 | ASSVGAGQAYEQY
NA | NA | TRBJ1-2 | 11 | TRBV19 | ASRREHSYGYT
NA | few | TRBJ1-2 | 13 | TRBV14 | ASSQGDRVGEGYT
TRBD1 | few | TRBJ1-1 | 14 | TRBV5-1 | ASSKNLGTGDTEAF
NA | NA | TRBJ2-7 | 10 | TRBV2 | ASRQDSYEQY
NA | few | TRBJ1-4 | 10 | TRBV5-6 | ASNLAGGKLF
TRBD1 | NA | TRBJ1-5 | 11 | TRBV29-1 | SVEKGAGQPQH
TRBD1 | NA | TRBJ1-3 | 13 | TRBV7-9 | ASSHGQVSGNTIY
TRBD1 | NA | TRBJ1-2 | 10 | TRBV30 | AWTGGGYGYT
TRBD2 | NA | TRBJ2-5 | 14 | TRBV2 | ASSAGTSSGQETQY
NA | few | TRBJ1-1 | 13 | TRBV11-2 | ASSSLDDRTTEAF
TRBD1 | NA | TRBJ1-1 | 17 | TRBV28 | ASSGVSWTGGGLNTEAF
TRBD1 | NA | TRBJ2-7 | 13 | TRBV7-3 | ASSFSGTGVYEQY
NA | few | TRBJ1-4 | 14 | TRBV28 | ASSSPDSATNEKLF
TRBD2 | NA | TRBJ2-3 | 16 | TRBV11-3 | ASSFSAGGLIGTDTQY
TRBD1 | few | TRBJ1-2 | 12 | TRBV6-5 | ASSSLDRGYGYT
TRBD2 | NA | TRBJ2-7 | 12 | TRBV28 | ASSSRGGHYEQY
NA | once | TRBJ1-5 | 13 | TRBV4-2 | ASSMARASNQPQH
NA | few | TRBJ1-1 | 12 | TRBV10-3 | ATHTAGANTEAF
TRBD1 | few | NA | 13 | TRBV5-6 | ASSPDRGRSYEQY
NA | NA | TRBJ1-1 | 15 | TRBV4-1 | ASSHPAGRGGKTEAF
TRBD2 | few | TRBJ2-1 | 14 | TRBV10-3 | AISESGTRESYEQF
NA | NA | TRBJ2-5 | 10 | TRBV19 | ASGGPEETQY
NA | NA | TRBJ1-2 | 14 | TRBV29-1 | SVGRGRDARYYGYT
TRBD2 | few | TRBJ2-7 | 14 | TRBV6-1 | ASSDWVSAGDYEQY
NA | NA | TRBJ2-7 | 12 | TRBV13 | ASRPQGGAYEQY
TRBD2 | NA | TRBJ2-5 | 14 | TRBV5-1 | ASSWGGLAGEETQY
TRBD2 | few | TRBJ2-7 | 12 | TRBV18 | ASSPQTSFYEQY
NA | NA | TRBJ2-7 | 13 | TRBV7-9 | ASSLTPAASYEQY
NA | NA | TRBJ2-1 | 13 | TRBV19 | ASSMDTSSYNEQF
TRBD2 | NA | TRBJ2-1 | 17 | TRBV5-6 | ASSLVGLAGGSLGDEQF
NA | few | TRBJ2-3 | 13 | TRBV6-1 | ASSEAGQSTDTQY
TRBD1 | few | TRBJ2-1 | 12 | TRBV5-1 | ASSSGTARNEQF
TRBD2 | NA | TRBJ2-3 | 12 | TRBV5-4 | ASTNSGGTDTQY